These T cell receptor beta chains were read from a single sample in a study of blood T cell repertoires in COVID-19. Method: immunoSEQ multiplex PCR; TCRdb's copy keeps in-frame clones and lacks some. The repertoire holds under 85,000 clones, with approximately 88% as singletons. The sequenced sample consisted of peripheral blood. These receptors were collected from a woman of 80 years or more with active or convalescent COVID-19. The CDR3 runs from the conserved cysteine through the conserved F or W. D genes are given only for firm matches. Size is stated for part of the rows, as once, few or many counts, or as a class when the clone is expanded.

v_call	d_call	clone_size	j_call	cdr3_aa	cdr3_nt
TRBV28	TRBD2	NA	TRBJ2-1	CASSSSSGRSYNEQFF	TGTGCCAGCAGTTCGTCTAGCGGCAGGTCCTACAATGAGCAGTTCTTC
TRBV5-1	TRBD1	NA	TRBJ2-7	CASTGPGGGYEQYF	TGCGCCAGCACCGGACCAGGGGGCGGCTACGAGCAGTACTTC
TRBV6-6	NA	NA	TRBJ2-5	CASIPGGGLETQYF	TGTGCCAGCATTCCCGGAGGCGGCTTGGAGACCCAGTACTTC
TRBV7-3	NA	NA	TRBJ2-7	CASSLKGGDEQYF	TGTGCCAGCAGCTTAAAAGGAGGGGACGAGCAGTACTTC
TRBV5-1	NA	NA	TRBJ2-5	CASSSAGLPETQYF	TGCGCCAGCAGCTCGGCGGGACTTCCTGAGACCCAGTACTTC
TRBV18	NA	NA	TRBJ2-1	CASSLSQLGNEQFF	TGTGCCAGCTCACTCTCCCAACTAGGGAATGAGCAGTTCTTC
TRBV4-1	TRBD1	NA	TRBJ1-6	CASSHFVQDRGFSPLHF	TGCGCCAGCAGCCATTTCGTCCAGGACAGGGGGTTTTCACCCCTCCACTTT
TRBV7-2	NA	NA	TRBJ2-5	CASSLALQGVGETQYF	TGTGCCAGCAGCTTAGCGTTACAGGGAGTAGGAGAGACCCAGTACTTC
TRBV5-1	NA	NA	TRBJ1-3	CASSAQGPGNTIYF	TGCGCCAGCAGCGCACAGGGTCCTGGAAACACCATATATTTT
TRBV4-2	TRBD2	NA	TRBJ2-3	CASSQEQLAGGPGTQYF	TGTGCCAGCAGCCAGGAACAACTAGCGGGGGGGCCGGGTACGCAGTATTTT
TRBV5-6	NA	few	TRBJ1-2	CASSLDYDGYTF	TGTGCCAGCAGCTTGGACTACGACGGCTACACCTTC
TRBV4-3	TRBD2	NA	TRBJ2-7	CASSSRTSGSYEQYF	TGCGCCAGCAGCTCGCGGACTAGCGGGAGCTACGAGCAGTACTTC
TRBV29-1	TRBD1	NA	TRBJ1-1	CSVTVGRGRAEAFF	TGCAGCGTGACGGTGGGCAGGGGGAGAGCTGAAGCTTTCTTT
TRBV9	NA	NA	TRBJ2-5	CASSSGGRPKETQYF	TGTGCCAGCAGCTCCGGGGGACGGCCTAAAGAGACCCAGTACTTC
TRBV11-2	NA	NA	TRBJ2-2	CASSLDLQKTNTGELFF	TGTGCCAGCAGCTTAGATCTTCAGAAAACCAACACCGGGGAGCTGTTTTTT
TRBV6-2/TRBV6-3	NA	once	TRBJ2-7	CASSYFAGENEQYF	TGTGCCAGCAGTTACTTTGCAGGGGAAAACGAGCAGTACTTC
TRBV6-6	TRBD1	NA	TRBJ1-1	CASSFPGQGNTEAFF	TGTGCCAGCAGTTTCCCAGGACAGGGGAACACTGAAGCTTTCTTT
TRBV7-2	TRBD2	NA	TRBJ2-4	CASSFRAGGPKNIQYF	TGTGCCAGCAGCTTCAGAGCGGGGGGGCCCAAAAACATTCAGTACTTC
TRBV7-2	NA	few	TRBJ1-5	CASSFKEGGQPQHF	TGTGCCAGCAGCTTTAAGGAGGGCGGTCAGCCCCAGCATTTT
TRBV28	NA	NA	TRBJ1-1	CASLRQTYMNTEAFF	TGTGCCAGCCTTAGACAGACATACATGAACACTGAAGCTTTCTTT
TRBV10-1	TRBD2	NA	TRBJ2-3	CASIMGLAGPISSTDTQYF	TGCGCCAGCATTATGGGACTAGCGGGGCCGATTTCTAGCACAGATACGCAGTATTTT
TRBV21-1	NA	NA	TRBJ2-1	CASSKGEAGRRNEQFF	TGTGCCAGCAGCAAAGGCGAAGCGGGACGGAGGAATGAGCAGTTCTTC
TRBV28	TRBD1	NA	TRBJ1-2	CATQNTGGKGYGYTF	TGTGCCACGCAAAATACAGGGGGCAAAGGCTATGGCTACACCTTC
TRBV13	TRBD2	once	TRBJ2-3	CASSLRTSGTGDTQYF	TGTGCCAGCAGCCTAAGGACTAGCGGGACTGGAGATACGCAGTATTTT
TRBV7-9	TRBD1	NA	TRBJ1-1	CASSLQGAGTEAFF	TGTGCCAGCAGCTTACAGGGGGCAGGCACTGAAGCTTTCTTT
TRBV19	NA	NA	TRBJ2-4	CASSPLQRLAKNIQYF	TGTGCCAGTAGTCCCCTCCAGAGGCTAGCCAAAAACATTCAGTACTTC
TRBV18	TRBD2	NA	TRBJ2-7	CASSPPRLARYEQYF	TGTGCCAGCTCACCACCCCGACTAGCGCGCTACGAGCAGTACTTC
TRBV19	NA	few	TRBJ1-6	CASSLHQGSDNSPLHF	TGTGCCAGTAGTCTGCACCAGGGATCCGACAATTCACCCCTCCACTTT
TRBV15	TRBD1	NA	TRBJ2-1	CATSRDRGQGRDNEQFF	TGTGCCACCAGCAGAGATCGGGGACAGGGGAGGGACAATGAGCAGTTCTTC
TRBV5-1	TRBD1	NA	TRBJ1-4	CASSLVSGQNEKLFF	TGCGCCAGCAGCTTGGTATCGGGACAGAATGAAAAACTGTTTTTT
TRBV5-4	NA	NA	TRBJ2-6	CASRSSGANVLTF	TGTGCCAGCAGGAGCTCTGGGGCCAACGTCCTGACTTTC
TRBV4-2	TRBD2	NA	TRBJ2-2	CASSRQSSLAGVGTGELFF	TGTGCCAGCAGCCGGCAATCTTCGCTAGCGGGGGTGGGCACCGGGGAGCTGTTTTTT
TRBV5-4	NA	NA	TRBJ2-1	CASSLDSGVYNEQFF	TGTGCCAGCAGCTTGGATAGCGGAGTTTACAATGAGCAGTTCTTC
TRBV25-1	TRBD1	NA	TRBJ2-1	CASSEGGTGGIGGQFF	TGTGCCAGCAGTGAGGGAGGGACAGGGGGCATAGGGGGGCAGTTCTTC
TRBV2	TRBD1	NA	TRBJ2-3	CASRGQTDTQYF	TGTGCCAGCAGGGGACAGACAGATACGCAGTATTTT
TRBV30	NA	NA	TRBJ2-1	CAWSRGNEQFF	TGTGCCTGGAGCCGAGGCAATGAGCAGTTCTTC
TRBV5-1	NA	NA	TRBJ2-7	CASSFNAGESSYEQYF	TGCGCCAGCAGCTTTAATGCCGGGGAAAGCTCCTACGAGCAGTACTTC
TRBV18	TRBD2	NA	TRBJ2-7	CASSPLGSGRRYEQYF	TGTGCCAGCTCACCGCTAGGGAGCGGGAGGAGGTACGAGCAGTACTTC
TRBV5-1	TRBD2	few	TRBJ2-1	CASSFLAGEGEQFF	TGCGCCAGCAGCTTCCTAGCGGGAGAGGGTGAGCAGTTCTTC
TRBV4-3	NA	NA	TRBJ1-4	CASSPLGGTNEKLFF	TGCGCCAGCAGCCCATTGGGGGGGACTAATGAAAAACTGTTTTTT
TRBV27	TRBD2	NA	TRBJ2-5	CASSLTSGRAWETQYF	TGTGCCAGCAGTTTAACTAGCGGGAGGGCGTGGGAGACCCAGTACTTC
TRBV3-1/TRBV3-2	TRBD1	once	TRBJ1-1	CASSQGQGYGTEAFF	TGTGCCAGCAGCCAAGGACAGGGGTATGGCACTGAAGCTTTCTTT
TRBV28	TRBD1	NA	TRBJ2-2	CASSFPAGGTGELFF	TGTGCCAGCAGTTTTCCGGCAGGGGGAACCGGGGAGCTGTTTTTT
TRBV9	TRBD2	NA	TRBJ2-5	CASSVGTSEKETQYF	TGTGCCAGCAGCGTAGGTACTAGCGAGAAAGAGACCCAGTACTTC
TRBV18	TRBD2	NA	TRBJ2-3	CASSLNGGGSFSDTQYF	TGTGCCAGCTCCCTCAATGGCGGCGGGAGTTTTTCAGATACGCAGTATTTT
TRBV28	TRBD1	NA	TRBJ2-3	CASSPPTGPTDTQYF	TGTGCCAGCAGTCCCCCGACAGGGCCCACAGATACGCAGTATTTT
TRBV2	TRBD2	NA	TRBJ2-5	CASSFSGSRETQYF	TGTGCCAGCAGCTTTAGCGGGAGTCGAGAGACCCAGTACTTC
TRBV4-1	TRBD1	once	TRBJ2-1	CASSHRWTGDYNEQFF	TGCGCCAGCAGCCATCGATGGACAGGGGACTACAATGAGCAGTTCTTC
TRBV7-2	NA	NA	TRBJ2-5	CASSPLSGFGETQYF	TGTGCCAGCAGCCCGTTGAGCGGGTTTGGGGAGACCCAGTACTTC
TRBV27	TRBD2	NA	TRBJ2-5	CASSRLAVVGETQYF	TGTGCCAGCAGTCGACTAGCGGTCGTCGGGGAGACCCAGTACTTC
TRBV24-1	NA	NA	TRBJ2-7	CATSDPGMYEQYF	TGTGCCACCAGTGATCCAGGGATGTACGAGCAGTACTTC
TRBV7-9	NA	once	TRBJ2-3	CASSLLGLNTDTQYF	TGTGCCAGCAGCTTACTCGGACTAAATACAGATACGCAGTATTTT
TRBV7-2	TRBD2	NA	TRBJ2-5	CASSSRKPAGGSKETQYF	TGTGCCAGCAGTTCAAGAAAGCCAGCGGGAGGTTCTAAAGAGACCCAGTACTTC
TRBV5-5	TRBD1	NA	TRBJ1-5	CASSRDRYSNQPQHF	TGTGCCAGCAGCCGGGACAGATATAGCAATCAGCCCCAGCATTTT
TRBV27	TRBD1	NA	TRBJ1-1	CASSFSNRGDTEAFF	TGTGCCAGCAGTTTTTCGAACAGGGGAGACACTGAAGCTTTCTTT